The 23 T cell receptor beta chains below were found in one sample sequenced in a study of Graves' ophthalmopathy and Graves' hyperthyroidism. RNA transcripts served as template for amplifying TCR beta CDR3 sequences. HTBI primers were employed in first-round RT-PCR, then a second-round multiplex PCR followed. A single record per CDR3 protein comes from TCRdb applying MiXCR to the multiplex PCR reads. In the table there are almost 750,000 distinct CDR3 sequences, roughly 40% of which are singletons. The sequenced sample consisted of peripheral blood. These TCRs come from an adult man with Graves' ophthalmopathy.

This clonotype turned up a few times. The V gene is TRBV20-1, the J gene TRBJ2-7; perhaps TRBD1 as D (6 bases). This CDR3 has 15 amino acids. The V end was cut by 6 bases, the J end by 2 bases, with 20 bases between. In germline, CDR1 is DFQATT, CDR2 SNEGSKA (reference sequence). This chain's CDR3 is CSAMMHTGRPYEQYF. The DNA of the CDR3 is TGCAGTGCCATGATGCATACAGGGCGACCCTACGAGCAGTACTTC.

This clonotype was seen at least ten times. This sequence joins TRBV25-1 and TRBJ2-5; 7 bases line up with TRBD1. Unmatched junction bases numbered 1, after V lost 1 base and J lost 2 bases. CDR3 length: 14 residues. Germline V gives CDR1 MGHDK, CDR2 SYGVNS. CDR3 nucleotides: TGTGCCAGCAGTGAATGGGGACAGCAAGAGACCCAGTACTTC. It codes for CASSEWGQQETQYF.

This clonotype was counted only a few times. The chain uses TRBV25-1 and TRBJ2-2; weak D call: TRBD2 (6 bases). The V gene lost 6 bases and the J gene lost 5 bases, with 22 bases spanning the gap. Germline V gives CDR1 MGHDK, CDR2 SYGVNS. This CDR3 has 17 residues. The CDR3 loop reads CASSRVPAGLGTGELFF. The CDR3 DNA is TGTGCCAGCAGCCGGGTGCCTGCGGGGTTGGGGACCGGGGAGCTGTTTTTT.

A note on this clonotype: A much larger clonotype is one base distant, so this may be a read error. The chain combines TRBV7-3 with TRBJ1-4, with a possible D match to TRBD1 (6 bases). This CDR3 comprises 11 residues. V was clipped by 6 bases and J by 13 bases, with 12 bases between them. Germline V gene sequence: CDR1 SGHTA, CDR2 FQGTGA. The CDR3 DNA follows: TGTGCCAGCAGTTTAGGGGGGCGACTGTTTTTT. Translation gives CASSLGGRLFF.

The chain employs TRBV10-3 and TRBJ1-2, with TRBD1 matching 8 bases. CDR1 ENHRY and CDR2 SYGVKD come from the germline V gene. The CDR3 loop spans 16 amino acids. V was clipped by 8 bases and J by 4 bases; unmatched bases: 15. CDR3 DNA sequence: TGTGCCATCTTTACCCTCCAGACAGGGGTGATCTATGGCTACACCTTC. It yields the protein CAIFTLQTGVIYGYTF.

V is TRBV2 and J is TRBJ2-7, with D possibly called TRBD1 or TRBD2 (5 bases each). The CDR3 has 14 amino acids. CDR1 and CDR2 from the germline V gene are SNHLY and FYNNEI. V was clipped by 6 bases and J by 7 bases, with 19 bases between them. The CDR3 spells CASSENPGPGEQYF. CDR3 in DNA: TGTGCCAGCAGCGAGAACCCAGGGCCGGGGGAGCAGTACTTC. The complete variable domain, with remaining parts taken from reference TRBV2 and TRBJ2-7, reads EPEVTQTPSHQVTQMGQEVILRCVPISNHLYFYWYRQILGQKVEFLVSFYNNEISEKSEIFDDQFSVERPDGSNFTLKIRSTKLEDSAMYFCASSENPGPGEQYFGPGTRLTVT.

This chain links TRBV29-1 with TRBJ1-1, with 10 nucleotides matching TRBD1. The germline V gene encodes CDR1 SQVTM and CDR2 ANQGSEA. The trim removed 8 bases at V and 3 bases at J, leaving 9 bases unmatched. The CDR3 runs 14 residues. CDR3 nucleotide sequence: TGCAGCTATCTAGACAGGGGGCCATACACTGAAGCTTTCTTT. Its protein is CSYLDRGPYTEAFF.

The CDR3, as DNA: TGCAGTGCTAGGGCCCGGAGGGCGGAAATGTTTTTT. Encoded protein: CSARARRAEMFF. The chain couples TRBV20-1 to TRBJ1-4; D is unresolved. From germline, CDR1 is DFQATT and CDR2 SNEGSKA (reference sequence). The V gene lost 3 bases and the J gene lost 15 bases, with 17 bases spanning the gap. This CDR3 is built from 12 residues.

This chain connects TRBV5-1 to TRBJ1-1, with unresolved D. V shed 4 bases and J shed 0 bases, with 16 bases lying between them. CDR1 SGHRS and CDR2 YFSETQ come from the germline V gene. The CDR3 is made up of 16 amino acids. CDR3 in amino acids: CASSPSDLLMNTEAFF. Here the CDR3 DNA reads TGCGCCAGCAGCCCATCAGATCTTTTAATGAACACTGAAGCTTTCTTT. Drawing the rest from reference TRBV5-1 and TRBJ1-1, the complete variable domain is KAGVTQTPRYLIKTRGQQVTLSCSPISGHRSVSWYQQTPGQGLQFLFEYFSETQRNKGNFPGRFSGRQFSNSRSEMNVSTLELGDSALYLCASSPSDLLMNTEAFFGQGTRLTVV.

The CDR3 DNA reads TGTGCCAGTAGTAGCCGGACAGGGATGGCTGAAAAACTGTTTTTT. Protein sequence: CASSSRTGMAEKLFF. This rearrangement joins TRBV19 to TRBJ1-4, with TRBD1 identical over 8 bases. Looked up from germline, CDR1 is LNHDA and CDR2 is SQIVND (reference sequence). V was pared by 4 bases and J by 7 bases, with 8 bases of the junction left unmatched. CDR3 length: 15 residues.

This clonotype was recorded many times. V usage is TRBV20-1 and J usage is TRBJ1-2; the D is unclear. The CDR3 sequence is 13 residues long. The V end lost 3 bases, the J end lost 1 base, and 9 bases lay between the germline ends. CDR1 DFQATT and CDR2 SNEGSKA come from the germline V gene (reference sequence). For the CDR3, the DNA is TGCAGTGCTAGTAACGCGGTTAACTATGGCTACACCTTC. Amino acids: CSASNAVNYGYTF.

The chain links TRBV7-6 to TRBJ2-2, with 7 bases that match TRBD2. Trimming cost V 7 bases and J 2 bases; bases outside gene matches: 7. This CDR3 spans 15 amino acids. Germline lookup yields CDR1 SGHVS and CDR2 FNYEAQ. CDR3 protein: CASTPGGVNTGELFF. CDR3 in DNA: TGTGCCAGCACCCCTGGGGGGGTCAACACCGGGGAGCTGTTTTTT.

About this clonotype itself: One junction end disagrees with the germline gene, perhaps due to a read error. In DNA form, the CDR3 reads TGTGCCAGCAGTGACACTAAATCCACCGGACACTATGGCTACACCTTC. Protein: CASSDTKSTGHYGYTF. V usage is TRBV10-3 and J usage is TRBJ1-2; D uncertain. The CDR3 contains 16 residues. The V gene's germline CDR1 is ENHRY and CDR2 SYGVKD.

The chain combines TRBV25-1 with TRBJ2-2; D gene unclear. Germline lookup yields CDR1 MGHDK and CDR2 SYGVNS. The CDR3 has 15 amino acids. Trimming cost V 8 bases and J 5 bases, with 18 bases left between them. CDR3 in DNA: TGTGCCAGCGTGGACGGTGGTATCAGAACCGGGGAGCTGTTTTTT. It yields the protein CASVDGGIRTGELFF.

This chain joins TRBV10-3 and TRBJ1-2; TRBD1 aligns across 7 bases. This CDR3 has 15 residues. Germline CDR1 reads ENHRY; CDR2 reads SYGVKD. The V gene end was trimmed by 6 bases and the J gene end by 3 bases; junction bases not matched to a gene: 10. CDR3 coding DNA: TGTGCCATCAGGGAAACCGGGACAGAATACTATGGCTACACCTTC. Translated: CAIRETGTEYYGYTF.

About this clonotype itself: A single base separates this from a much larger clone, so it may be a read error. The chain employs TRBV24-1 and TRBJ2-5; D might be TRBD1 (6 bases). The CDR3 spans 15 residues. Germline CDR1 and CDR2: KGHDR and SFDVKD. CDR3 sequence reads: CATSDSTGDQEIQYF. CDR3 coding DNA: TGTGCCACCAGTGATTCGACAGGTGACCAAGAGATCCAGTACTTC.

This chain uses TRBV7-9 with TRBJ2-7; weak D call: TRBD1 (6 bases). Looked up from germline, CDR1 is SEHNR and CDR2 is FQNEAQ (reference sequence). The CDR3 has 13 residues. Trimming took 10 bases from V and 7 from J, leaving 20 bases between them. CDR3 nucleotides: TGTGCCATAGAGACACCGGGACAAGCTGAGCAGTACTTC. Its translation: CAIETPGQAEQYF. Full variable domain (missing parts from reference TRBV7-9 and TRBJ2-7): DTGVSQNPRHKITKRGQNVTFRCDPISEHNRLYWYRQTLGQGPEFLTYFQNEAQLEKSRLLSDRFSAERPKGSFSTLEIQRTEQGDSAMYLCAIETPGQAEQYFGPGTRLTVT.

The rearrangement joins TRBV11-2 to TRBJ2-5, with D maybe TRBD1 (5 bases). Germline lookup yields CDR1 SGHAT and CDR2 FQNNGV. The V end was cut by 8 bases, the J end by 2 bases, with 12 bases between. The CDR3 contains 13 residues. The CDR3 sequence is CASVEGEQETQYF. The CDR3 DNA reads TGTGCCAGCGTCGAAGGGGAACAAGAGACCCAGTACTTC.

This rearrangement joins TRBV7-9 to TRBJ2-2; 8 bases map to TRBD1. The V and J ends lost 1 base and 5 bases, in that order; junction bases with no gene match: 6. CDR3 length: 16 residues. CDR1 and CDR2 (germline): SEHNR, FQNEAQ (reference sequence). The CDR3 nucleotides are TGTGCCAGCAGCTTAGGGACAGGGCGAGGAACCGGGGAGCTGTTTTTT. It yields the protein CASSLGTGRGTGELFF.

Turning to this clonotype: A read error may explain this, as a much larger clone is one base away. This CDR3 fails to terminate in the conserved phenylalanine or tryptophan, so it likely reflects a read error. The genes are TRBV11-2 and TRBJ2-7; D is unresolved. The CDR3 has 13 residues. In germline, CDR1 is SGHAT, CDR2 FQNNGV. V was cut by 10 bases and J by 3 bases, with 16 bases left in between. CDR3 sequence (DNA): TGTGCCACCCAGTCCTTTACCCTCTACGAGCAGTACTGC. Amino acid sequence: CATQSFTLYEQYC.

A note on this clonotype: A clone one base away is much larger, so this may be a read error. The V and J genes are TRBV2 and TRBJ2-6, with D possibly matching TRBD1 (6 bases). V lost 8 bases and J 0 bases, leaving 8 bases between the germline ends. The length of the CDR3 is 14 residues. The V gene's germline CDR1 is SNHLY and CDR2 FYNNEI. DNA for the CDR3: TGTGCCAGCCAGACAGGCTCTGGGGCCAACGTCCTGACTTTC. This translates into CASQTGSGANVLTF.

Of note for this clonotype: A read error may explain this, as a much larger clone is one base away. The genes are TRBV7-9 and TRBJ2-6; 7 nucleotides agree with TRBD2. Germline V gene lookup returns CDR1 SEHNR and CDR2 FQNEAQ (reference sequence). Germline trimming cut 7 bases from V and 0 bases from J; bases unmatched to any gene: 9. CDR3 length equals 17 residues. DNA for the CDR3: TGTGCCAGCACCCTACTAGCGAGGTACTCTGGGGCCAACGTCCTGACTTTC. As protein: CASTLLARYSGANVLTF.

The rearrangement links TRBV24-1 to TRBJ1-5; D ambiguous. CDR1 is KGHDR and CDR2 is SFDVKD in the germline V gene. V lost 2 bases and J 11 bases, leaving 21 bases between the germline ends. This CDR3 has 16 amino acids. The CDR3 sequence is CATSDWAAGTMETQHF. In DNA form, the CDR3 reads TGTGCCACCAGTGATTGGGCGGCGGGCACGATGGAGACCCAGCATTTT.